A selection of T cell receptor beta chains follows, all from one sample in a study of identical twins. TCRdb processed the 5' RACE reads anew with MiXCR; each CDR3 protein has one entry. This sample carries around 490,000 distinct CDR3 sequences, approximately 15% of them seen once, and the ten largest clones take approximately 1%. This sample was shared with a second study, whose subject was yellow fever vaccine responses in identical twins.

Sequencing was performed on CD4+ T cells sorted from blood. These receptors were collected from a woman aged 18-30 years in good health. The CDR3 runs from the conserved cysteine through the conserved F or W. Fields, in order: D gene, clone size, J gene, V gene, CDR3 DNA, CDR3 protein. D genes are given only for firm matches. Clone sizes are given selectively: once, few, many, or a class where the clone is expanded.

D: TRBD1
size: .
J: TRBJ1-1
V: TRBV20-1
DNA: TGCAGTGCTAGACCGAACCGGGACAGGGGCATGAACACTGAAGCTTTCTTT
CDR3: CSARPNRDRGMNTEAFF

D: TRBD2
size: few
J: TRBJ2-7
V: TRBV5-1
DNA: TGCGCCAGCAGCCCGGGCGGGGGAACTAGCTCCTACGAGCAGTACTTC
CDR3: CASSPGGGTSSYEQYF

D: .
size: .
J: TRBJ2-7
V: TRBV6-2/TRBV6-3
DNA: TGTGCCAGCAGTCGTGGGGACCTCTACGAGCAGTACTTC
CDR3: CASSRGDLYEQYF

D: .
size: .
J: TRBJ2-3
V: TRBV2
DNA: TGTGCCATCAGTTTTTTCGGTCTGGGGGGCGTTAGCACAGATACGCAGTATTTT
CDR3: CAISFFGLGGVSTDTQYF

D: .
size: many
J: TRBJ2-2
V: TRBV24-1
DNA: TGTGCCACCAGTGGTTACCTGAACGAGAACACCGGGGAGCTGTTTTTT
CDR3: CATSGYLNENTGELFF

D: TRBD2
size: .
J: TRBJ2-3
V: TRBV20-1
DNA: TGCAGTGCTAGAGAGGGCAGCGGGGGGGCTGCAGATACGCAGTATTTT
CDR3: CSAREGSGGAADTQYF

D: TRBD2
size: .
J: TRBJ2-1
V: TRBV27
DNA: TGTGCCAGCAGTTTAAGGCTAGCGGGGGGGCAAAATGAGCAGTTCTTC
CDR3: CASSLRLAGGQNEQFF

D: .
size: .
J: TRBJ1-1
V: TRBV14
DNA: TGTGCCAGCAGCCAAGGGGTCTTTGGCACTGAAGCTTTCTTT
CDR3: CASSQGVFGTEAFF

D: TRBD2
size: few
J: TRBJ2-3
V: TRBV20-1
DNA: TGCAGTGCCGGACTAGCGGGGGGCCGGAACACAGATACGCAGTATTTT
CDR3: CSAGLAGGRNTDTQYF

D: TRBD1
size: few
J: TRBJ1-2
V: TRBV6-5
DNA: TGTGCCAGCAGTTACTCCCTGGACAGGGATAAAGGGGGCTACACCTTC
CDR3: CASSYSLDRDKGGYTF

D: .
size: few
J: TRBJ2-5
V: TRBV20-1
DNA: TGCAGTGCTAGAGCCGCGGGTATGGGGGAGACCCAGTACTTC
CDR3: CSARAAGMGETQYF

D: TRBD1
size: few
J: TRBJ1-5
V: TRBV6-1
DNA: TGTGCCAGCAGTCCCGGACAGGGGAGTCAGCCCCAGCATTTT
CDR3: CASSPGQGSQPQHF

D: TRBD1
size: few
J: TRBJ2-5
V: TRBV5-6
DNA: TGTGCCAGCAGCCCGGGACAGCACCATGAGACCCAGTACTTC
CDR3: CASSPGQHHETQYF

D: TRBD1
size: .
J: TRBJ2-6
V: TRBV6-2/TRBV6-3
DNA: TGTGCCAGCGGCGGACAGGGTTGGTCTGGGGCCAACGTCCTGACTTTC
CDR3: CASGGQGWSGANVLTF

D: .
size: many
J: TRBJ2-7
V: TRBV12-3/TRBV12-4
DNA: TGTGCCAGCAGTTCAGGCGGTCTCCTATCCTACGAGCAGTACTTC
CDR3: CASSSGGLLSYEQYF

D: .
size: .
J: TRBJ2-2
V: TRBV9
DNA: TGTGCCAGCAGCACCAAAGACAGCTTCACCGGGGAGCTGTTTTTT
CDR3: CASSTKDSFTGELFF

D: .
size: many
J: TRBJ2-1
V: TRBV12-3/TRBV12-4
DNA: TGTGCCAGCAGTCTGCTCGTGGGGGGGCCTAGGGATGAGCAGTTCTTC
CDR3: CASSLLVGGPRDEQFF

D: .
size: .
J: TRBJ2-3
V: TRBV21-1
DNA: TGTGCCAGCAGCAAAGCGAGCCTTGAAGGCAGCACAGATACGCAGTATTTT
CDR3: CASSKASLEGSTDTQYF

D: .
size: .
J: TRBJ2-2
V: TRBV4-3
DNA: TGCGCCAGCAGAAGAGACAGGTTTGGGGAGCTGTTTTTT
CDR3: CASRRDRFGELFF

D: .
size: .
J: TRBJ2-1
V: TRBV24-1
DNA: TGTGCCACCAGTGAAATCGGGACTTACAATGAGCAGTTCTTC
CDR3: CATSEIGTYNEQFF

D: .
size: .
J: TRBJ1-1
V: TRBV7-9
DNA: TGTGCCAGCAGCGAAAACACTGAAGCTTTCTTT
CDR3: CASSENTEAFF

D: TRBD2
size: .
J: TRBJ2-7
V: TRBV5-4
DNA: TGTGCCAGCAGCTGGGGGGGTGGCCAAGGAACCTACGAGCAGTACTTC
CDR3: CASSWGGGQGTYEQYF

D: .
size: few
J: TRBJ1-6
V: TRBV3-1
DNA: TGTGCCAGCAGCCGGGAGGCCTATAATTCACCCCTCCACTTT
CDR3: CASSREAYNSPLHF

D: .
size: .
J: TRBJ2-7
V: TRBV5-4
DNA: TGTGCCAGCAGCTCAGAAACAGCTAGCATTCACGAGCAGTACTTC
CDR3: CASSSETASIHEQYF

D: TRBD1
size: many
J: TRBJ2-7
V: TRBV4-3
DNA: TGCGCCAGCAGCCAAGGGGACAGGGGAACCTACGAGCAGTACTTC
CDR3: CASSQGDRGTYEQYF

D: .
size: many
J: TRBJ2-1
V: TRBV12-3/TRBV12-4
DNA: TGTGCCAGCATTGGGGGCCTACCGGTTTACAATGAGCAGTTCTTC
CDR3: CASIGGLPVYNEQFF

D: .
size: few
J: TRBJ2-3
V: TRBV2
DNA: TGTGCCAGCATGGCGGACCTTAGCACAGATACGCAGTATTTT
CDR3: CASMADLSTDTQYF

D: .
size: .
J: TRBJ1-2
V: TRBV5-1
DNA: TGCGCCAGCAGCTTGAACGACATCGCTAACTATGGCTACACCTTC
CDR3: CASSLNDIANYGYTF

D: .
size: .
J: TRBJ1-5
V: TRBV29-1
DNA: TGCAGCGTTTTCGACGGAGTCAATCAGCCCCAGCATTTT
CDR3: CSVFDGVNQPQHF

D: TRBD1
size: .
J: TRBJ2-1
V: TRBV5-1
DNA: TGCGCCAGCAGCTTGGCTGGACAGGTCAATGAGCAGTTCTTC
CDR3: CASSLAGQVNEQFF

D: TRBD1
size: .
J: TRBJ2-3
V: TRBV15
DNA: TGTGCCACCAAGACGTATAGGACAGGGGGGGCTAGCACAGATACGCAGTATTTT
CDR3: CATKTYRTGGASTDTQYF

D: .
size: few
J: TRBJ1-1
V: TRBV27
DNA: TGTGCCAGCAGTTCCAGGGGCCGTGGGGATGAAGCTTTCTTT
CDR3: CASSSRGRGDEAFF